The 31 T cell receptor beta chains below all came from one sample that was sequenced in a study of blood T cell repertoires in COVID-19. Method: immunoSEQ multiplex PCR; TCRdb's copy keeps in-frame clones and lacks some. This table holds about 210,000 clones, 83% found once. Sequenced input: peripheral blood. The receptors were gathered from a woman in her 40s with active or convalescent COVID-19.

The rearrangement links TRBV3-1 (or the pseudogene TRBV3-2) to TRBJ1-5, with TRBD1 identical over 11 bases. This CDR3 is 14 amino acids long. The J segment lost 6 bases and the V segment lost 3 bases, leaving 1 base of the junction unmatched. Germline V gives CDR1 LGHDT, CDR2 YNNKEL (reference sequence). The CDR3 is CASSQGTGGQPQHF. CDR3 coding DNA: TGTGCCAGCAGCCAGGGGACAGGGGGTCAGCCCCAGCATTTT.

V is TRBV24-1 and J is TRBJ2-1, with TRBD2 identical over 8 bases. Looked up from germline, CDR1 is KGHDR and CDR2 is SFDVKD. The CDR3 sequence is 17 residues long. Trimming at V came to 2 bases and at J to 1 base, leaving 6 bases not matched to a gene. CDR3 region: CATSDSPSSGSYNEQFF. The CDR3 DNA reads TGTGCCACCAGTGATTCCCCTTCTAGCGGGTCCTACAATGAGCAGTTCTTC.

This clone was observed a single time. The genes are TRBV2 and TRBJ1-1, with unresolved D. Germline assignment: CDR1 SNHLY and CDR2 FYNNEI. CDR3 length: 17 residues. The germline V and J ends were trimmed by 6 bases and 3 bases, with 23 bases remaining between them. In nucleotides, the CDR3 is TGTGCCAGCAGAGATATTGCGGAACGTGGTAGGTACACTGAAGCTTTCTTT. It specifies CASRDIAERGRYTEAFF.

CDR3 sequence: CASSLADSYGYTF. Here the CDR3 DNA reads TGTGCCAGCAGCTTGGCCGACAGCTATGGCTACACCTTC. The chain recombines TRBV11-2 with TRBJ1-2; tentatively, D is TRBD1 (5 bases). Looked up from germline, CDR1 is SGHAT and CDR2 is FQNNGV. This CDR3 has 13 amino acids. Trimming took 3 bases from V and 4 from J, leaving 9 bases between them.

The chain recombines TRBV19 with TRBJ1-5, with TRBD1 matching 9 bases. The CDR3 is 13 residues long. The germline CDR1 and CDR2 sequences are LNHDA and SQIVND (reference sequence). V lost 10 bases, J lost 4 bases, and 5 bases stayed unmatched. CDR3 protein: CAIAGTGNQPQHF. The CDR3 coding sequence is TGTGCCATCGCCGGGACAGGGAATCAGCCCCAGCATTTT.

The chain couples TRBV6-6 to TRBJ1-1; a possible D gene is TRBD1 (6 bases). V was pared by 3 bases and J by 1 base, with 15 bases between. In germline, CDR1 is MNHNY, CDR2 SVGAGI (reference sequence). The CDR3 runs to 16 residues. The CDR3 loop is CASSYSRQVPNTEAFF. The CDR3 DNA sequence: TGTGCCAGCAGTTATTCTCGACAGGTGCCGAACACTGAAGCTTTCTTT.

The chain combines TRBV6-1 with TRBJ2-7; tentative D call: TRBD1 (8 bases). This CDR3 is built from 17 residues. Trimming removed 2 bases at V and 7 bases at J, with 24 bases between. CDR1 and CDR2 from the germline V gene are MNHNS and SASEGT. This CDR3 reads CASSEMKQGGVKREQYF. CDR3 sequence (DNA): TGTGCCAGCAGTGAAATGAAACAGGGGGGGGTTAAGCGAGAGCAGTACTTC.

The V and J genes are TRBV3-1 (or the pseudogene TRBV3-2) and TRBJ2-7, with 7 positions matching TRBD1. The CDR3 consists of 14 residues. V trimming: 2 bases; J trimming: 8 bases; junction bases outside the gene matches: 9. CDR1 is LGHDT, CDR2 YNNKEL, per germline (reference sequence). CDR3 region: CASSQQIPGQKQYF. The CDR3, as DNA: TGTGCCAGCAGCCAACAGATTCCGGGACAGAAGCAGTACTTC.

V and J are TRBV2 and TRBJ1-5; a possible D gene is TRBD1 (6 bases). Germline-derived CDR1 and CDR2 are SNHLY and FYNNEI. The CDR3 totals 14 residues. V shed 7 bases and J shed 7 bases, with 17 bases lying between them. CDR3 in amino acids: CASTRSGERQPQHF. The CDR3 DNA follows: TGTGCCAGCACCCGGTCAGGGGAGCGCCAGCCCCAGCATTTT.

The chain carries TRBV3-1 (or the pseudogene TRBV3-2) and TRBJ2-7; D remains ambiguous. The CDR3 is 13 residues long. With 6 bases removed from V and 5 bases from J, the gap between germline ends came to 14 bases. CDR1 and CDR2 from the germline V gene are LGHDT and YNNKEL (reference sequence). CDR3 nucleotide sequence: TGTGCCAGCAGACTCACAGAAGCCGACGAGCAGTACTTC. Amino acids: CASRLTEADEQYF.

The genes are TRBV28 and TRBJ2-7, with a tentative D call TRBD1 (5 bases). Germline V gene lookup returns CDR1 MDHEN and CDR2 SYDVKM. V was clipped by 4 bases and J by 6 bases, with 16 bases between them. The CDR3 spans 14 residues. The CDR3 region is CASSYDRDWGEQYF. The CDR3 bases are TGTGCCAGCAGTTATGACAGAGACTGGGGCGAGCAGTACTTC.

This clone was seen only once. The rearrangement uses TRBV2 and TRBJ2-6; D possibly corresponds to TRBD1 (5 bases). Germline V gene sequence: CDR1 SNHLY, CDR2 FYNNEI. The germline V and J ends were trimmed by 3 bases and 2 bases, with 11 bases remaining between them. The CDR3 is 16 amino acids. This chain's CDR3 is CASSEGQGTGANVLTF. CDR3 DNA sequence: TGTGCCAGCAGTGAGGGTCAGGGAACTGGGGCCAACGTCCTGACTTTC. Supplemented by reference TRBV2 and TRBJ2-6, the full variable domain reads EPEVTQTPSHQVTQMGQEVILRCVPISNHLYFYWYRQILGQKVEFLVSFYNNEISEKSEIFDDQFSVERPDGSNFTLKIRSTKLEDSAMYFCASSEGQGTGANVLTFGAGSRLTVL.

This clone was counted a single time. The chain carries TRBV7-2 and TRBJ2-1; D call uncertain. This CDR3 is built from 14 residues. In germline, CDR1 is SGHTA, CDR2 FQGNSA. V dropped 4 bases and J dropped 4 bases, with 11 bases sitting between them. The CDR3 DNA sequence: TGTGCCAGCAGCTCTGACTTGATTTACAATGAGCAGTTCTTC. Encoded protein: CASSSDLIYNEQFF.

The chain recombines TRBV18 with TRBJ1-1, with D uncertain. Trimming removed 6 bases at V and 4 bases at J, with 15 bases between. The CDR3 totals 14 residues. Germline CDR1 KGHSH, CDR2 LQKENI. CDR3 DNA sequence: TGTGCCAGCTCCGCCGGGCCCCGGGGCACTGAAGCTTTCTTT. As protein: CASSAGPRGTEAFF.

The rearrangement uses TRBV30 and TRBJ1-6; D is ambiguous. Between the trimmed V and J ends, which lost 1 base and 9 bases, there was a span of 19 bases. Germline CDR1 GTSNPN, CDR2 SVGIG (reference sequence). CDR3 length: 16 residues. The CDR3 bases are TGTGCCTGGAGTGCCCGTCGCGCAGCCGGGGTTTCACCCCTCCACTTT. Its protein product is CAWSARRAAGVSPLHF.

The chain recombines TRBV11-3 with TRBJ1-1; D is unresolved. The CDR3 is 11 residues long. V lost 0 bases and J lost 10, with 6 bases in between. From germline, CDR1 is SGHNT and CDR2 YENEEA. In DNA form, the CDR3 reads TGTGCCAGCAGCTTAGACTCCCTAGCTTTCTTT. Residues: CASSLDSLAFF.

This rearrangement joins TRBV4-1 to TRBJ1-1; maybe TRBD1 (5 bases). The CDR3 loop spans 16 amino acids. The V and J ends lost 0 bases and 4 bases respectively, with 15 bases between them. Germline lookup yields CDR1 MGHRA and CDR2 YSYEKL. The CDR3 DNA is TGCGCCAGCAGCCAAGATTATCGGGGGATGGGCACTGAAGCTTTCTTT. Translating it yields CASSQDYRGMGTEAFF.

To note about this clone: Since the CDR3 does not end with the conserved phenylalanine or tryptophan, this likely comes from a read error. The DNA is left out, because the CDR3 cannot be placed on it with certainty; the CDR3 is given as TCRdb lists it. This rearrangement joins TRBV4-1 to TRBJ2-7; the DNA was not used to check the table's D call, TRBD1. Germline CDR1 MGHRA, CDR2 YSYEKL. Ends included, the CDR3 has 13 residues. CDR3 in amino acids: CASSQDLGQGSVY.

Here the CDR3 reads CASRDRESQPQHF. DNA for the CDR3: TGTGCCAGCAGGGACAGGGAAAGTCAGCCCCAGCATTTT. This sequence joins TRBV27 and TRBJ1-5; 8 nucleotides match TRBD1. Germline V gene data show CDR1 as MNHEY and CDR2 as SMNVEV (reference sequence). The length of the CDR3 is 13 residues. J gave up 6 bases and V 6 bases, and 4 bases lay outside the gene matches.

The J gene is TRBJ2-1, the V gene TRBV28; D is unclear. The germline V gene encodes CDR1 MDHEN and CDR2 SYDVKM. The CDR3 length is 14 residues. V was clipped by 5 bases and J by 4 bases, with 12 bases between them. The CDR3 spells CASSLETRYNEQFF. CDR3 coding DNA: TGTGCCAGCAGTCTTGAGACGAGGTACAATGAGCAGTTCTTC.

The CDR3 DNA reads TGTGCCAGCAGTGTTCGGGGTACTAACTATGGCTACACCTTC. Its translation: CASSVRGTNYGYTF. The chain has TRBV25-1 and TRBJ1-2, with no clear D. From germline, CDR1 is MGHDK and CDR2 SYGVNS. This CDR3 spans 14 amino acids. V was trimmed by 4 bases and J by 0 bases, leaving 9 bases between them.

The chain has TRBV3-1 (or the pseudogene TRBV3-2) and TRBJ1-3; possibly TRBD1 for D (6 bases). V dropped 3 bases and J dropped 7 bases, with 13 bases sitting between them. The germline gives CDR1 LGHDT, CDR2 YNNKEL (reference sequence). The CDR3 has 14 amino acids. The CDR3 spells CASSHGGRGNTIYF. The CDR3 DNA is TGTGCCAGCAGCCACGGGGGGCGCGGGAACACCATATATTTT.

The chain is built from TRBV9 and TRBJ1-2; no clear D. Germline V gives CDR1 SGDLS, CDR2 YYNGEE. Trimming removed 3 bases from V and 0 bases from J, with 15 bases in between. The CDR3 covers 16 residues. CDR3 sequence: CASSEGSVPANYGYTF. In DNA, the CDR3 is TGTGCCAGCAGCGAGGGTAGCGTCCCCGCTAACTATGGCTACACCTTC.

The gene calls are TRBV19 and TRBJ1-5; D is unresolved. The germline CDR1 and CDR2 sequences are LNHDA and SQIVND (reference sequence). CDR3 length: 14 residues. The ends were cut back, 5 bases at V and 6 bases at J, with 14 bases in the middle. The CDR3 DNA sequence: TGTGCCAGTAGTCCCTCAGCCCGGGGTCAGCCCCAGCATTTT. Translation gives CASSPSARGQPQHF.

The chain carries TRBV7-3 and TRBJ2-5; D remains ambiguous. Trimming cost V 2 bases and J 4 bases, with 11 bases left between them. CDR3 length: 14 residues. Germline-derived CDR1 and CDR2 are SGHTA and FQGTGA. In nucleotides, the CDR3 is TGTGCCAGCAGCTTATCCGGGTACGGAGAGACCCAGTACTTC. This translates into CASSLSGYGETQYF. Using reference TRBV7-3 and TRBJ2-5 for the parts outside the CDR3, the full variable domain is GAGVSQTPSNKVTEKGKYVELRCDPISGHTALYWYRQSLGQGPEFLIYFQGTGAADDSGLPNDRFFAVRPEGSVSTLKIQRTERGDSAVYLCASSLSGYGETQYFGPGTRLLVL.

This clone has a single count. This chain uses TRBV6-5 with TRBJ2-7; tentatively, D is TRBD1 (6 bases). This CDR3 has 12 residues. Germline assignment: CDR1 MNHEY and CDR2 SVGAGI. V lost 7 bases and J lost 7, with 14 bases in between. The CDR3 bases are TGTGCCAGCATAGGGGGAGTTGGAGAGCAGTACTTC. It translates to CASIGGVGEQYF.

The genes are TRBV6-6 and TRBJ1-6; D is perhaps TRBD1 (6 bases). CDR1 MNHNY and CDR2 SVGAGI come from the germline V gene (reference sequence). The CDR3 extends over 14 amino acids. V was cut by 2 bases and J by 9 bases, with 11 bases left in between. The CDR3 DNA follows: TGTGCCAGCAGTTACGTTGGACAGCTTTCACCCCTCCACTTT. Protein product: CASSYVGQLSPLHF.

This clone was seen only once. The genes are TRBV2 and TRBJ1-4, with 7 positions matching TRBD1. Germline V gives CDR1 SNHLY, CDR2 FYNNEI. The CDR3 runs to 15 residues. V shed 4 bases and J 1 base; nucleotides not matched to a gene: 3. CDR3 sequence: CASSVRTGTNEKLFF. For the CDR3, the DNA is TGTGCCAGCAGTGTTAGGACAGGAACTAATGAAAAACTGTTTTTT.

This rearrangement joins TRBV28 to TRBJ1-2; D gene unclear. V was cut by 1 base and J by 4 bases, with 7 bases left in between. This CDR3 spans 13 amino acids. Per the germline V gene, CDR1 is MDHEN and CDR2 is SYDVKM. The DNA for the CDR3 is TGTGCCAGCAGTTTATCAGATATCTATGGCTACACCTTC. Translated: CASSLSDIYGYTF.

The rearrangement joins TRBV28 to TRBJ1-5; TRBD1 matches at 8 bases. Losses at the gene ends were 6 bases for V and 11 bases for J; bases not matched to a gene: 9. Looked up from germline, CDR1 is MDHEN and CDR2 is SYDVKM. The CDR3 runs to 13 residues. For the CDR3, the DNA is TGTGCCAGCAGCTACAGGGGGGGAATGACCCAGCATTTT. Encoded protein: CASSYRGGMTQHF.

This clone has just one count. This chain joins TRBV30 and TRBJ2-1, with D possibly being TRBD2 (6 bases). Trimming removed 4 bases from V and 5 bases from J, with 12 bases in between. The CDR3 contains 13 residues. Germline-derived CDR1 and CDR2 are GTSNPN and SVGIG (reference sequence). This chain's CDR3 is CAWKNWGDNEQFF. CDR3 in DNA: TGTGCCTGGAAGAACTGGGGGGACAATGAGCAGTTCTTC.